Each of the 30 T cell receptor beta chains below was sequenced from the same sample in a study of cytomegalovirus exposure and HLA in healthy donors. Use of 60 Vbeta and 13 Jbeta primers characterized the PCR. Produced via immunoSEQ multiplex PCR; TCRdb's table is partial and in-frame only. The sample data list 60,000 to 80,000 clones. Sequenced input: PBMCs. The source is a boy under 18 in good health and CMV-seronegative.

The gene calls are TRBV5-6 and TRBJ1-2, with 12 positions matching TRBD1. The CDR3 has 16 amino acids. CDR1 and CDR2 (germline): SGHDT, YYEEEE. J gave up 1 base and V 2 bases, and 3 bases lay outside the gene matches. CDR3 sequence reads: CASSFGTGGRNYGYTF. The CDR3 bases are TGTGCCAGCAGCTTCGGGACAGGGGGCCGTAACTATGGCTACACCTTC.

The gene calls are TRBV10-3 and TRBJ1-1; 10 bases align to TRBD1. Germline CDR1 is ENHRY and CDR2 is SYGVKD. The CDR3 contains 14 residues. The V gene end was trimmed by 6 bases and the J gene end by 2 bases; junction bases not matched to a gene: 3. CDR3 sequence: CAISRDRGNTEAFF. The CDR3 DNA reads TGTGCCATCAGCCGGGACAGGGGAAACACTGAAGCTTTCTTT.

The chain uses TRBV10-3 and TRBJ1-1; D remains ambiguous. This CDR3 region has 12 residues. The V gene's germline CDR1 is ENHRY and CDR2 SYGVKD. The germline V and J ends were trimmed by 6 bases and 2 bases, with 7 bases remaining between them. CDR3 amino acids: CAISPGNTEAFF. The CDR3 bases are TGTGCCATCAGCCCAGGCAACACTGAAGCTTTCTTT.

The chain couples TRBV30 to TRBJ1-3; D might be TRBD1 (5 bases). CDR1 and CDR2 from the germline V gene are GTSNPN and SVGIG (reference sequence). This CDR3 comprises 13 residues. Trimming took 2 bases from V and 4 from J, leaving 9 bases between them. The CDR3 DNA reads TGTGCCTGGAGTCCCACAGGCGGAAACACCATATATTTT. Translated: CAWSPTGGNTIYF.

This chain joins TRBV15 and TRBJ1-3, with TRBD1 matching over 10 bases. The CDR3 spans 16 residues. Germline CDR1 and CDR2: LNHNV and YYDKDF (reference sequence). V gave up 5 bases and J gave up 2 bases; unmatched junction bases: 6. The CDR3 sequence: CATSSRQGATGNTIYF. The CDR3 DNA is TGTGCCACCAGCTCCCGACAGGGGGCGACTGGAAACACCATATATTTT.

This chain uses TRBV6-1 with TRBJ1-5; D is ambiguous. Per the germline V gene, CDR1 is MNHNS and CDR2 is SASEGT. CDR3 length: 17 residues. V lost 0 bases and J lost 7, with 19 bases in between. The DNA of the CDR3 is TGTGCCAGCAGTGAAGCGCCTTGGAAAGGGAGCTTACAGCCCCAGCATTTT. Translated: CASSEAPWKGSLQPQHF.

The CDR3 bases are TGCGCCAGCAGCCAAGTGACAGGGGGCTCCTACGAGCAGTACTTC. It is translated as CASSQVTGGSYEQYF. V usage is TRBV4-1 and J usage is TRBJ2-7, with 9 nucleotides matching TRBD1. There are 15 residues in the CDR3. Trimming at V came to 1 base and at J to 0 bases, leaving 1 base not matched to a gene. Germline CDR1 reads MGHRA; CDR2 reads YSYEKL.

This chain links TRBV4-3 with TRBJ1-1, with D possibly TRBD1 on 6 matching bases. Germline loops: CDR1 LGHNA, CDR2 YSLEER. V lost 1 base, J lost 5 bases, and 17 bases lay in between. The CDR3 runs 16 residues. This CDR3 reads CASSQGIGGRGTEAFF. The CDR3 nucleotides read TGCGCCAGCAGCCAAGGGATCGGGGGGCGTGGGACTGAAGCTTTCTTT.

The V and J genes are TRBV9 and TRBJ2-2, with D perhaps matching TRBD2 (7 bases). From germline, CDR1 is SGDLS and CDR2 YYNGEE. The CDR3 has 17 amino acids. The V end lost 0 bases, the J end lost 4 bases, and 16 bases lay between the germline ends. DNA for the CDR3: TGTGCCAGCAGCGTAGTGGGGGGGGCACTGGGCACCGGGGAGCTGTTTTTT. Protein: CASSVVGGALGTGELFF.

CDR3: CASSEGLAGEETQYF. The CDR3 DNA reads TGTGCCAGCAGTGAGGGACTAGCGGGAGAAGAGACCCAGTACTTC. The chain couples TRBV25-1 to TRBJ2-5; 14 nucleotides align to TRBD2. Germline CDR1 and CDR2: MGHDK and SYGVNS. The CDR3 is made up of 15 amino acids. The V and J ends lost 3 bases and 3 bases, in that order; junction bases with no gene match: 0.

The chain carries TRBV7-9 and TRBJ1-1; D call uncertain. V lost 1 base and J lost 8, with 8 bases in between. The CDR3 length is 12 residues. CDR1 and CDR2 from the germline V gene are SEHNR and FQNEAQ (reference sequence). CDR3 amino acids: CASSLGAVEAFF. The CDR3 DNA follows: TGTGCCAGCAGCTTAGGGGCAGTCGAAGCTTTCTTT.

The chain employs TRBV6-6 and TRBJ2-1; 7 bases agree with TRBD2. Trimming removed 6 bases from V and 9 bases from J; junction bases left unmatched: 14. The CDR3 runs 15 residues. Looked up from germline, CDR1 is MNHNY and CDR2 is SVGAGI (reference sequence). CDR3 coding DNA: TGTGCCAGCAGGTTGGGACTACCACCATTAGGTGAGCAGTTCTTC. It yields the protein CASRLGLPPLGEQFF.

This chain connects TRBV19 to TRBJ1-2; D might be TRBD1 (6 bases). The CDR3 contains 13 residues. Per the germline V gene, CDR1 is LNHDA and CDR2 is SQIVND (reference sequence). The ends were cut back, 5 bases at V and 6 bases at J, with 13 bases in the middle. As DNA, the CDR3 is TGTGCCAGTAGTCCCGGGGGGCTCAATGGCTACACCTTC. Translated: CASSPGGLNGYTF.

The chain carries TRBV4-1 and TRBJ1-6, with D hard to call. V dropped 2 bases and J dropped 9 bases, with 14 bases sitting between them. The CDR3 is made up of 15 amino acids. The germline V gene has CDR1 MGHRA and CDR2 YSYEKL. The CDR3 region is CASSQNSGKPSPLHF. In DNA, the CDR3 is TGCGCCAGCAGCCAAAATTCGGGTAAACCTTCACCCCTCCACTTT.

The J gene is TRBJ1-2, the V gene TRBV6-5; 8 bases align to TRBD1. V lost 0 bases and J lost 8; bases outside the gene matches: 8. The CDR3 has 15 residues. Germline loops: CDR1 MNHEY, CDR2 SVGAGI. In DNA, the CDR3 is TGTGCCAGCAGTTACTCGGCCAGGGGGCCTTACGGCTACACCTTC. This gives the protein CASSYSARGPYGYTF.

The chain employs TRBV7-2 and TRBJ2-2, with D possibly being TRBD2 (5 bases). Trimming stripped 2 bases from V and 4 bases from J, with 5 bases between. This CDR3 region has 13 residues. In germline, CDR1 is SGHTA, CDR2 FQGNSA. CDR3 amino acids: CASSLLATGELFF. In nucleotides, the CDR3 is TGTGCCAGCAGCTTACTAGCCACCGGGGAGCTGTTTTTT.

V and J are TRBV18 and TRBJ2-7; a possible D gene is TRBD1 (5 bases). This CDR3 has 13 residues. The germline CDR1 and CDR2 sequences are KGHSH and LQKENI. V was trimmed by 8 bases and J by 5 bases, leaving 16 bases between them. CDR3 DNA sequence: TGTGCCAGCACAGAAAGGGGCGCCGACGAGCAGTACTTC. This encodes CASTERGADEQYF.

A remark on this clone: An end of the junction differs from the germline gene, which may be a read error. The genes are TRBV7-8 and TRBJ2-1, with D unresolved. The CDR3 totals 14 residues. Germline V gives CDR1 SGHVS, CDR2 FQNEAQ. The CDR3 region has the DNA TGTGCCAGCAGCTTAGCTAACTCCGACAATGAGCAGTTCTTC. Encoded protein: CASSLANSDNEQFF.

The CDR3 here is CASSQESVLAGVTGELFF. The CDR3 nucleotides are TGTGCCAGCAGCCAAGAGTCGGTACTAGCGGGAGTTACCGGGGAGCTGTTTTTT. The V call is TRBV4-2, the J call TRBJ2-2; the match to TRBD2 covers 11 bases. The CDR3 covers 18 residues. Per germline, CDR1 LGHNA and CDR2 YNFKEQ. The V gene end was trimmed by 0 bases and the J gene end by 5 bases; junction bases not matched to a gene: 8.

The chain combines TRBV19 with TRBJ1-2; 8 bases align to TRBD1. The CDR3 spans 14 residues. The V gene's germline CDR1 is LNHDA and CDR2 SQIVND (reference sequence). The V segment lost 5 bases and the J segment 7 bases; nucleotides outside the gene matches: 9. CDR3 sequence: CASSLDRGRSGYTF. In nucleotides, the CDR3 is TGTGCCAGTAGTCTTGACAGGGGAAGAAGTGGCTACACCTTC.

The rearrangement links TRBV4-3 to TRBJ2-2; 7 bases line up with TRBD1. This CDR3 spans 17 amino acids. In germline, CDR1 is LGHNA, CDR2 YSLEER. J gave up 0 bases and V 0 bases, and 4 bases lay outside the gene matches. In DNA form, the CDR3 reads TGCGCCAGCAGCCAAGATCTAGGGGGCGCGAACACCGGGGAGCTGTTTTTT. It codes for CASSQDLGGANTGELFF.

CDR3 DNA: TGTGCCAGCAGTATCGGTATTCTCTACGAGCAGTACTTC. Its translation: CASSIGILYEQYF. The rearrangement joins TRBV7-9 to TRBJ2-7; D gene ambiguous. The ends were cut back, 6 bases at V and 3 bases at J, with 12 bases in the middle. The CDR3 runs to 13 residues. The V gene's germline CDR1 is SEHNR and CDR2 FQNEAQ (reference sequence).

The chain couples TRBV6-5 to TRBJ1-5; maybe TRBD1 (6 bases). The CDR3 spans 13 residues. Trimming removed 6 bases from V and 4 bases from J, with 10 bases in between. Germline-derived CDR1 and CDR2 are MNHEY and SVGAGI. The CDR3 DNA reads as TGTGCCAGCAGCCCGGACAGTAATCAGCCCCAGCATTTT. As protein: CASSPDSNQPQHF.

J is TRBJ2-7 and V is TRBV5-8; D not certain. Trimming cost V 2 bases and J 3 bases, with 6 bases left between them. CDR3 size: 12 residues. The germline CDR1 and CDR2 sequences are SGHTS and YDEGEE. The DNA of the CDR3 is TGTGCCAGCAGCTTCTCCTACTACGAGCAGTACTTC. Translating gives CASSFSYYEQYF.

The chain employs TRBV7-9 and TRBJ1-4, with 9 bases lining up with TRBD1. Trimming cost V 5 bases and J 7 bases; bases outside gene matches: 5. CDR1 is SEHNR, CDR2 FQNEAQ, per germline (reference sequence). This CDR3 has 14 residues. CDR3 in DNA: TGTGCCAGCAGCGGACAGGGGTTGGGTGAAAAACTGTTTTTT. Its translation is CASSGQGLGEKLFF.

V and J are TRBV30 and TRBJ2-3; no clear D. CDR3 size: 12 residues. CDR1 and CDR2 from the germline V gene are GTSNPN and SVGIG (reference sequence). Trimming took 3 bases from V and 5 from J, leaving 9 bases between them. DNA for the CDR3: TGTGCCTGGAGCCCAAGGAGAGATACGCAGTATTTT. It specifies CAWSPRRDTQYF.

The chain couples TRBV30 to TRBJ2-1; the D is unclear. The CDR3 runs to 12 residues. Germline CDR1 reads GTSNPN; CDR2 reads SVGIG (reference sequence). Trimming removed 3 bases at V and 6 bases at J, with 9 bases between. The CDR3 sequence is CAWSQRPNEQFF. In DNA, the CDR3 is TGTGCCTGGAGCCAGCGCCCCAATGAGCAGTTCTTC. The full variable domain, completed using reference TRBV30 and TRBJ2-1, is SQTIHQWPATLVQPVGSPLSLECTVEGTSNPNLYWYRQAAGRGLQLLFYSVGIGQISSEVPQNLSASRPQDRQFILSSKKLLLSDSGFYLCAWSQRPNEQFFGPGTRLTVL.

The chain employs TRBV5-6 and TRBJ1-2; no clear D. This CDR3 region has 15 residues. V lost 0 bases to trimming and J lost 2 bases, with 11 bases between them. Per germline, CDR1 SGHDT and CDR2 YYEEEE. CDR3 sequence (DNA): TGTGCCAGCAGCTTGGGGAACGGGAAAAACTATGGCTACACCTTC. This encodes CASSLGNGKNYGYTF.

This chain links TRBV6-1 with TRBJ2-5, with 7 bases that match TRBD1. The germline V gene encodes CDR1 MNHNS and CDR2 SASEGT. J gave up 4 bases and V 4 bases, and 12 bases lay outside the gene matches. CDR3 size: 16 residues. The CDR3 coding sequence is TGTGCCAGCAGTGGCCAGGGACAGAGTAGTAGAGAGACCCAGTACTTC. Protein product: CASSGQGQSSRETQYF.

The chain employs TRBV6-1 and TRBJ1-2; 8 bases are shared with TRBD1. This CDR3 is 15 amino acids long. V trimming: 2 bases; J trimming: 6 bases; junction bases outside the gene matches: 8. The germline V gene has CDR1 MNHNS and CDR2 SASEGT. The CDR3 reads CASSEQGARDDGYTF. Written as DNA, the CDR3 is TGTGCCAGCAGTGAACAGGGGGCGCGTGACGATGGCTACACCTTC.